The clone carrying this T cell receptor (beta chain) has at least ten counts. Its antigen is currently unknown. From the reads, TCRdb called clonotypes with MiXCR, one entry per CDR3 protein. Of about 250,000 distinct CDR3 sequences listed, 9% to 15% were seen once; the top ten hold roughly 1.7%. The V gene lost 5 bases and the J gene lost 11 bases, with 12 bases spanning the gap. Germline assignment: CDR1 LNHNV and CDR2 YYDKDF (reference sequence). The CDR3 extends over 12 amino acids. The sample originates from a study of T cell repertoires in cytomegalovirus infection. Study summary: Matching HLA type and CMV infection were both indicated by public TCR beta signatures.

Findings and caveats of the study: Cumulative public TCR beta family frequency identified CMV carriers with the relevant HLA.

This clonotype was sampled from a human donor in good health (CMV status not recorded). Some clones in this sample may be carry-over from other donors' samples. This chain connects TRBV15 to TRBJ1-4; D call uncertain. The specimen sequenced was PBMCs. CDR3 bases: TGTGCCACCAGCCCCGCCGTCAGGAAACTGTTTTTT. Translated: CATSPAVRKLFF.